The source of this TCR beta chain is a study of PD-L1 blockade in urothelial cancer. Some clones are missing from TCRdb's copy, which holds only in-frame ones; the method was immunoSEQ multiplex PCR. The table lists more than 55,000 clones, 75% to 90% of them singletons. As to time point: pretreatment peripheral blood. CDR3 length: 11 amino acids. Looked up from germline, CDR1 is DFQATT and CDR2 is SNEGSKA (reference sequence). The rearrangement joins TRBV20-1 to TRBJ1-2; TRBD1 matches 8 bases. This sequence was found in a man between 65 and 80 years old with urothelial cancer. The sequencing here drew on PBMCs, taken around atezolizumab (anti-PD-L1) treatment. As DNA, the CDR3 is TGCAGCAAGACAGGGGACTATGGCTACACCTTC. Protein product: CSKTGDYGYTF.